A single sample is the source of the 21 T cell receptor beta chains below, sequenced in a study of T-cell memory formation after mild COVID-19. From the 5' RACE reads, TCRdb called clonotypes with MiXCR, one entry per CDR3 protein. This table holds about 540,000 distinct CDR3 sequences, approximately 20% found once. Material for sequencing was PBMCs or a T cell subset sorted from them (not recorded which). The receptor source for this set is an adult woman who had mild COVID-19 (a few samples of this study predate the infection). Cell type and time point are not known.

The chain couples TRBV6-5 to TRBJ2-1; TRBD2 matches 8 bases. Germline CDR1 reads MNHEY; CDR2 reads SVGAGI. V was clipped by 8 bases and J by 6 bases; unmatched bases: 12. The CDR3 runs to 15 residues. The CDR3 DNA is TGTGCCAGCGCAACTTCCGGGACTAGTTCCAATGAGCAGTTCTTC. This codes for CASATSGTSSNEQFF.

The chain is built from TRBV21-1 and TRBJ2-3; no check of the table's D call, TRBD2, against the DNA was made. TRBV21-1 is described as a pseudogene. The CDR3 is 16 amino acids. The CDR3 sequence: CASSKEGRERADTQYF. The CDR3 bases are TGTGCCAGCAGCAAAGAGGGCCGAGAGCGTGCAGATACGCAGTATTTT.

This clonotype was observed a handful of times. The chain employs TRBV6-5 and TRBJ2-7, with TRBD2 matching 7 bases. There are 16 residues in the CDR3. The trim removed 3 bases at V and 0 bases at J, leaving 8 bases unmatched. The V gene's germline CDR1 is MNHEY and CDR2 SVGAGI. In DNA, the CDR3 is TGTGCCAGCAGTTATGCCGGGAGGTACCTCTCCTACGAGCAGTACTTC. Encoded protein: CASSYAGRYLSYEQYF.

This clonotype was seen only a few times. V usage is TRBV27 and J usage is TRBJ1-4; D is possibly TRBD1 (6 bases). Trimming stripped 0 bases from V and 8 bases from J, with 13 bases between. Looked up from germline, CDR1 is MNHEY and CDR2 is SMNVEV (reference sequence). The CDR3 has 15 residues. The CDR3 DNA follows: TGTGCCAGCAGTTTATCGGGGGGGCCTTCCGAAAAACTGTTTTTT. This codes for CASSLSGGPSEKLFF. Drawing the rest from reference TRBV27 and TRBJ1-4, the complete variable domain is EAQVTQNPRYLITVTGKKLTVTCSQNMNHEYMSWYRQDPGLGLRQIYYSMNVEVTDKGDVPEGYKVSRKEKRNFPLILESPSPNQTSLYFCASSLSGGPSEKLFFGSGTQLSVL.

The rearrangement joins TRBV29-1 to TRBJ2-3; a weak D match, TRBD2 (6 bases). Looked up from germline, CDR1 is SQVTM and CDR2 is ANQGSEA. CDR3 size: 13 residues. Trimming took off 5 bases at V and 2 bases at J, with 11 bases between the two ends. CDR3 in amino acids: CSVRDLITDTQYF. CDR3 bases: TGCAGCGTTCGGGACTTAATCACAGATACGCAGTATTTT.

In DNA, the CDR3 is TGCGCCAGCAGCGAAGAGGCGGGTGCCTCCTACAATGAGCAGTTCTTC. Its protein is CASSEEAGASYNEQFF. The chain employs TRBV5-1 and TRBJ2-1, with D perhaps matching TRBD2 (5 bases). CDR1 and CDR2 (germline): SGHRS, YFSETQ. The CDR3 consists of 16 residues. Between the trimmed V and J ends, which lost 4 bases and 0 bases, there was a span of 14 bases. Filled out from reference TRBV5-1 and TRBJ2-1, the complete variable domain reads KAGVTQTPRYLIKTRGQQVTLSCSPISGHRSVSWYQQTPGQGLQFLFEYFSETQRNKGNFPGRFSGRQFSNSRSEMNVSTLELGDSALYLCASSEEAGASYNEQFFGPGTRLTVL.

The sample holds a few counts of this clonotype. The chain carries TRBV18 and TRBJ1-5; D unresolved. Trimming took off 4 bases at V and 7 bases at J, with 11 bases between the two ends. This CDR3 is built from 13 residues. Germline CDR1 KGHSH, CDR2 LQKENI. This CDR3 is CASSLRGEQPQHF. In DNA, the CDR3 is TGTGCCAGCTCACTTAGAGGCGAGCAGCCCCAGCATTTT.

This clonotype was seen more than once but under ten times. The J gene is TRBJ1-1, the V gene TRBV7-2, with D possibly matching TRBD1 (5 bases). CDR3 length equals 14 residues. The V gene lost 5 bases and the J gene lost 5 bases, with 15 bases spanning the gap. In germline, CDR1 is SGHTA, CDR2 FQGNSA. For the CDR3, the DNA is TGTGCCAGCAGCGGGCAGGGAAAGAGTACTGAAGCTTTCTTT. Encoded protein: CASSGQGKSTEAFF.

The genes are TRBV12-3 or TRBV12-4 and TRBJ1-2; 7 positions match TRBD1. This CDR3 is built from 18 residues. The trim removed 4 bases at V and 4 bases at J, leaving 18 bases unmatched. The CDR3 coding sequence is TGTGCCAGCAGTTCACCTCCGGGACAGCTCGCCAGGGGCTATGGCTACACCTTC. It is translated as CASSSPPGQLARGYGYTF.

The chain uses TRBV3-1 and TRBJ2-1, with unresolved D. The CDR3 is made up of 14 amino acids. CDR1 is LGHDT, CDR2 YNNKEL, per germline (reference sequence). Trimming shortened V by 4 bases and J by 4 bases, and 11 bases separated the two germline ends. The CDR3 DNA follows: TGTGCCAGCAGCCCTCTCACAGCTTACAATGAGCAGTTCTTC. Residues: CASSPLTAYNEQFF.

The chain couples TRBV30 to TRBJ1-4, with a possible D match to TRBD1 (5 bases). Germline V gives CDR1 GTSNPN, CDR2 SVGIG (reference sequence). Deletions cut 0 bases from V and 6 bases from J, with 14 bases between. This CDR3 is built from 15 residues. CDR3 bases: TGTGCCTGGAGTGTACTCCGGGGCCTCCATGAAAAACTGTTTTTT. Protein sequence: CAWSVLRGLHEKLFF.

This clonotype was counted only a few times. The V gene is TRBV12-3 or TRBV12-4, the J gene TRBJ2-7, with TRBD2 as a possible D gene (6 bases). This CDR3 spans 17 amino acids. Trimming took 3 bases from V and 0 from J, leaving 18 bases between them. CDR3 region: CASSFSRSDGSSYEQYF. CDR3 nucleotides: TGTGCCAGCAGTTTTTCCCGCTCAGACGGGAGCTCCTACGAGCAGTACTTC.

This clonotype was detected only a few times. The CDR3: CSAMSSNQPQHF. Here the CDR3 DNA reads TGCAGTGCTATGTCGAGCAATCAGCCCCAGCATTTT. The rearrangement joins TRBV20-1 to TRBJ1-5; D remains ambiguous. The CDR3 contains 12 residues. Germline loops: CDR1 DFQATT, CDR2 SNEGSKA (reference sequence). The V and J ends lost 4 bases and 1 base respectively, with 5 bases between them.

This chain links TRBV14 with TRBJ1-1; D is perhaps TRBD1 (5 bases). This CDR3 is built from 17 residues. V lost 1 base, J lost 3 bases, and 18 bases lay in between. CDR1 is SGHDN, CDR2 FVKESK, per germline. The CDR3: CASSQVVGPLTHTEAFF. CDR3 in DNA: TGTGCCAGCAGCCAAGTTGTGGGGCCTCTGACCCACACTGAAGCTTTCTTT.

This clonotype was seen a handful of times. The CDR3 protein is CASSLEGTGADTQYF. The CDR3 DNA reads as TGCGCCAGCAGCTTGGAGGGGACAGGAGCAGATACGCAGTATTTT. The chain carries TRBV5-1 and TRBJ2-3, with 8 bases fitting TRBD1. Losses at the gene ends were 0 bases for V and 4 bases for J; bases not matched to a gene: 4. CDR1 is SGHRS and CDR2 is YFSETQ in the germline V gene. The CDR3 spans 15 residues.

This clonotype was detected only a few times. J is TRBJ2-7 and V is TRBV5-4, with 8 bases identical to TRBD2. CDR3 length: 14 residues. The V gene end was trimmed by 4 bases and the J gene end by 5 bases; junction bases not matched to a gene: 8. In germline, CDR1 is SGHNT, CDR2 YYREEE (reference sequence). The CDR3 bases are TGTGCCAGCAGCCGAACGGGGGGGCTCAACGAGCAGTACTTC. Encoded protein: CASSRTGGLNEQYF. Supplemented by reference TRBV5-4 and TRBJ2-7, the full variable domain reads ETGVTQSPTHLIKTRGQQVTLRCSSQSGHNTVSWYQQALGQGPQFIFQYYREEENGRGNFPPRFSGLQFPNYSSELNVNALELDDSALYLCASSRTGGLNEQYFGPGTRLTVT.

This clonotype was recorded at least ten times. The junction departs from germline at one end; a sequencing error may be responsible. The chain carries TRBV28 and TRBJ1-5, with D perhaps matching TRBD1 (6 bases). The CDR3 runs 15 residues. Germline V lookup: CDR1 MDHEN, CDR2 SYDVKM. The CDR3 DNA reads TGTGCCAGCAGATTATACCGGGACATTTATCAGCCCCAGCATTTT. This sequence encodes CASRLYRDIYQPQHF.

This clonotype was counted only a few times. V gene TRBV18 combines with J gene TRBJ2-5, with D possibly TRBD1 on 5 matching bases. V dropped 3 bases and J dropped 2 bases, with 10 bases sitting between them. The germline V gene has CDR1 KGHSH and CDR2 LQKENI. This CDR3 comprises 14 residues. In DNA, the CDR3 is TGTGCCAGCTCACCGAGACAGATACAAGAGACCCAGTACTTC. Encoded protein: CASSPRQIQETQYF.

This clonotype was seen a few times. V is TRBV7-9 and J is TRBJ2-2, with D perhaps TRBD1 or TRBD2 (6 bases each). The CDR3 is made up of 16 amino acids. Germline V gene data show CDR1 as SEHNR and CDR2 as FQNEAQ (reference sequence). V was cut by 5 bases and J by 4 bases, with 17 bases left in between. In nucleotides, the CDR3 is TGTGCCAGCAGCCCGGGGGCCCCGCGAGGCACCGGGGAGCTGTTTTTT. Residues: CASSPGAPRGTGELFF.

This clonotype has only a few counts. The genes are TRBV4-3 and TRBJ2-2, with a possible D match to TRBD1 (6 bases). The V end lost 8 bases, the J end lost 4 bases, and 20 bases lay between the germline ends. CDR1 is LGHNA and CDR2 is YSLEER in the germline V gene. The CDR3 is 16 residues long. Written as DNA, the CDR3 is TGCGCCAGCTCCCCAGGGGTGGGCCGGAGCACCGGGGAGCTGTTTTTT. Translated: CASSPGVGRSTGELFF.

This clonotype occurred a few times. This rearrangement joins TRBV12-3 or TRBV12-4 to TRBJ2-6; possible D gene TRBD2, 6 bases. The CDR3 extends over 18 amino acids. V lost 4 bases, J lost 0 bases, and 16 bases lay in between. The CDR3 is CASSSTPGLYSGANVLTF. The DNA for the CDR3 is TGTGCCAGCAGTTCAACCCCGGGACTCTACTCTGGGGCCAACGTCCTGACTTTC.